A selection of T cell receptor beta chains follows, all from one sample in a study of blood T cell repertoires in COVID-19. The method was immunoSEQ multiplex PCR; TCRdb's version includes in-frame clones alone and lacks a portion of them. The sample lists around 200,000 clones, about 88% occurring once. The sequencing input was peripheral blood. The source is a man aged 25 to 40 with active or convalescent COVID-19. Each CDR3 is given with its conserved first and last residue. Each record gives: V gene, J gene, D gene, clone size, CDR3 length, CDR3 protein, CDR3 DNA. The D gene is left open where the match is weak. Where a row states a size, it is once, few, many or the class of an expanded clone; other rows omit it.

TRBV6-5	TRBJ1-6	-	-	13	CASTGSYNSPLHF	TGTGCCAGCACAGGGTCCTATAATTCACCCCTCCACTTT
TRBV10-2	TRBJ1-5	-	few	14	CATRREGFNQPQHF	TGCGCCACCCGACGGGAGGGTTTCAATCAGCCCCAGCATTTT
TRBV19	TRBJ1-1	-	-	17	CASVGGTFGMASTEAFF	TGTGCCAGCGTAGGTGGGACTTTTGGAATGGCCTCCACTGAAGCTTTCTTT
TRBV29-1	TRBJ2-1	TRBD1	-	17	CSVEGIQGASSYNEQFF	TGCAGCGTTGAAGGGATACAGGGGGCTAGCTCCTACAATGAGCAGTTCTTC
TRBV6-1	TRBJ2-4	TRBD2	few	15	CASSERDGGGNIQYF	TGTGCCAGCAGTGAAAGGGATGGCGGGGGAAACATTCAGTACTTC
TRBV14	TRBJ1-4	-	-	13	CASSERVGEKLFF	TGTGCCAGCAGCGAGAGGGTGGGGGAAAAACTGTTTTTT
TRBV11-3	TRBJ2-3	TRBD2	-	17	CASSSGTGGPLGDTQYF	TGTGCCAGCAGCTCGGGGACGGGAGGGCCTCTAGGGGATACGCAGTATTTT
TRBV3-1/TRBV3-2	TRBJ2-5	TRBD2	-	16	CASSQASSGGQETQYF	TGTGCCAGCAGCCAAGCGTCTAGCGGGGGGCAAGAGACCCAGTACTTC
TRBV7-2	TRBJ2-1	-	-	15	CASSARRGTHNEQFF	TGTGCCAGCAGCGCTCGGAGGGGCACGCACAATGAGCAGTTCTTC
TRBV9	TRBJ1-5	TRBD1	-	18	CASSVPGQGIRGNQPQHF	TGTGCCAGCAGCGTCCCCGGACAGGGGATTCGCGGCAATCAGCCCCAGCATTTT
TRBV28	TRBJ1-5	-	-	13	CASSFGSNQPQHF	TGTGCCAGCAGTTTCGGTAGCAATCAGCCCCAGCATTTT
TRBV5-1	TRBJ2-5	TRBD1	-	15	CASSLGDRRQETQYF	TGCGCCAGCAGCTTGGGGGACAGGAGACAAGAGACCCAGTACTTC
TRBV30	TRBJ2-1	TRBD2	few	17	CAWSVTSGSVSYNEQFF	TGTGCCTGGAGTGTAACCAGCGGGAGTGTCTCCTACAATGAGCAGTTCTTC
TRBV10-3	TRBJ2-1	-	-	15	CAISESAGTYNEQFF	TGTGCCATCAGTGAGTCGGCGGGGACCTACAATGAGCAGTTCTTC
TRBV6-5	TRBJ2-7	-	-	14	CASRYPGHTYEQYF	TGTGCCAGCAGGTACCCGGGACATACCTACGAGCAGTACTTC
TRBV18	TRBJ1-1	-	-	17	CASSPPGTFLDGTEAFF	TGTGCCAGCTCACCTCCCGGCACTTTCCTAGATGGCACTGAAGCTTTCTTT
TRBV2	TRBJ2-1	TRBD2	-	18	CASSDPAIAGGVTNEQFF	TGTGCCAGCAGTGATCCGGCGATAGCGGGAGGAGTTACTAATGAGCAGTTCTTC
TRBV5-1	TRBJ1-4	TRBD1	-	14	CASSLEGGWEKLFF	TGCGCCAGCAGCTTGGAAGGGGGCTGGGAAAAACTGTTTTTT
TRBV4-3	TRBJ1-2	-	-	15	CASSPSPGYNYGYTF	TGCGCCAGCAGCCCCTCCCCAGGGTACAACTATGGCTACACCTTC
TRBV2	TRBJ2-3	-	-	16	CASSEGAWASTDTQYF	TGTGCCAGCAGTGAAGGGGCCTGGGCTAGCACAGATACGCAGTATTTT
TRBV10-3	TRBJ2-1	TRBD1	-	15	CAISEGQGNYNEQFF	TGTGCCATCAGTGAGGGACAGGGAAACTACAATGAGCAGTTCTTC
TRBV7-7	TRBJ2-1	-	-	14	CASSLDGSYNEQFF	TGTGCTAGCAGCTTAGACGGCTCCTACAATGAGCAGTTCTTC
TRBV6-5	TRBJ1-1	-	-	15	CASSYSGAGNTEAFF	TGTGCCAGCAGTTACTCCGGTGCGGGGAACACTGAAGCTTTCTTT
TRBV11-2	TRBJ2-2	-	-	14	CASRRRDGPGELFF	TGTGCCAGCAGGCGGAGAGATGGCCCCGGGGAGCTGTTTTTT
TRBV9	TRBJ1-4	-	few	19	CASSVGQMGGAATNEKLFF	TGTGCCAGCAGCGTAGGTCAGATGGGGGGAGCGGCAACTAATGAAAAACTGTTTTTT
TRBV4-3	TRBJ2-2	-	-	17	CASSQDRWQAGYGELFF	TGCGCCAGCAGCCAAGATAGGTGGCAGGCTGGCTACGGGGAGCTGTTTTTT
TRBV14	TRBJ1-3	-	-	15	CASSARTHSGNTIYF	TGTGCCAGCAGCGCGCGGACACACTCTGGAAACACCATATATTTT
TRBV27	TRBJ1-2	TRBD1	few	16	CASSSGQGGNYYGYTF	TGTGCCAGCAGTTCAGGACAGGGAGGAAATTACTATGGCTACACCTTC
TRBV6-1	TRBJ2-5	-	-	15	CASSDERGPQETQYF	TGTGCCAGCAGTGACGAAAGGGGCCCCCAAGAGACCCAGTACTTC
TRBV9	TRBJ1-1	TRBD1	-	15	CASSVTGVEDTEAFF	TGTGCCAGCAGCGTCACAGGGGTAGAAGACACTGAAGCTTTCTTT
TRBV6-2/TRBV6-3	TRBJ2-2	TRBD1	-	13	CASSIQGNGELFF	TGTGCCAGCAGTATACAGGGGAACGGGGAGCTGTTTTTT
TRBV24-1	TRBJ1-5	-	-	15	CATSVRGEGDQPQHF	TGTGCCACCAGTGTTCGAGGGGAGGGAGATCAGCCCCAGCATTTT
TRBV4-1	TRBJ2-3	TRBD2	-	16	CASSQRVAGATDTQYF	TGCGCCAGCAGCCAGAGGGTAGCGGGTGCCACAGATACGCAGTATTTT
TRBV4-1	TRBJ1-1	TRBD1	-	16	CASSPRDRGLSTEAFF	TGCGCCAGCAGCCCCCGGGACAGGGGACTTAGCACTGAAGCTTTCTTT
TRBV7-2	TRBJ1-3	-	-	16	CASSQQGQNSGNTIYF	TGTGCCAGCAGCCAGCAAGGACAGAACTCTGGAAACACCATATATTTT
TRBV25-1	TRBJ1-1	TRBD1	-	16	CASRAQGARGFTEAFF	TGTGCCAGCAGGGCGCAGGGGGCGCGGGGTTTCACTGAAGCTTTCTTT
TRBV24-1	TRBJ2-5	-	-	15	CATSDLRGPAETQYF	TGTGCCACCAGTGACCTCCGAGGCCCGGCAGAGACCCAGTACTTC
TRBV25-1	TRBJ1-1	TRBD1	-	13	CASTTGMNTEAFF	TGTGCCAGCACGACAGGGATGAACACTGAAGCTTTCTTT
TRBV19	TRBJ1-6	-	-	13	CATSDRRNSPLHF	TGTGCCACCTCCGACAGGCGAAATTCACCCCTCCACTTT
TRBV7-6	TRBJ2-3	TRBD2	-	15	CASSLRGREADTQYF	TGTGCCAGCAGCTTACGGGGACGGGAGGCAGATACGCAGTATTTT
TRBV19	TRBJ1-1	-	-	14	CASREIGGRTEAFF	TGTGCCAGTAGGGAAATCGGGGGTAGGACTGAAGCTTTCTTT